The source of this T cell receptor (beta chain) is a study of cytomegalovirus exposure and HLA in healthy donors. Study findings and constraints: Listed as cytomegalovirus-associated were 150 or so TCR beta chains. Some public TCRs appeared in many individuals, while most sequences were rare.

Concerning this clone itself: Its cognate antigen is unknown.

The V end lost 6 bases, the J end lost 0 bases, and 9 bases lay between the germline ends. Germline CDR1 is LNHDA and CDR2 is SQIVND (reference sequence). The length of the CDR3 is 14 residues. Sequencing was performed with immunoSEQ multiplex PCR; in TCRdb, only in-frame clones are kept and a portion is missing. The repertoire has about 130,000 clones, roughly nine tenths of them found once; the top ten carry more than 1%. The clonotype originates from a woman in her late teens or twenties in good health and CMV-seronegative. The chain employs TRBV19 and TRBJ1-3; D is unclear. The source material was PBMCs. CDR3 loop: CASRPMSSGNTIYF. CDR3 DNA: TGTGCCAGTAGGCCCATGAGCTCTGGAAACACCATATATTTT.